The rows below give T cell receptor beta chains drawn from one sample of a study of blood T cell repertoires in COVID-19. Data came from immunoSEQ multiplex PCR; TCRdb stores just in-frame clones and leaves some out. The sample carries approximately 190,000 clones, about 81% recorded once. The specimen was peripheral blood. The receptors stem from a man aged 25 to 45 with active or convalescent COVID-19. Each CDR3 is given with its conserved first and last residue. The D gene is left open where the match is weak. The size entry is marked missing in some rows and otherwise reads once, few, many or a size class.

V gene	J gene	clone size	D gene	CDR3 DNA	CDR3 protein
TRBV5-4	TRBJ1-1	.	.	TGTGCCAGCAGCTTGGCTGGGGCAATGAACACTGAAGCTTTCTTT	CASSLAGAMNTEAFF
TRBV30	TRBJ2-5	.	TRBD2	TGTGCCTGGAGTGTGGCTAGCGGGGGTGAGACCCAGTACTTC	CAWSVASGGETQYF
TRBV7-2	TRBJ1-2	.	TRBD1	TGTGCCAGCAGCCTCGGGACAGGGGGAGTCTATGGCTACACCTTC	CASSLGTGGVYGYTF
TRBV18	TRBJ1-1	few	.	TGTGCCAGCTCACCACCGGTGGGGCGGAACACTGAAGCTTTCTTT	CASSPPVGRNTEAFF
TRBV27	TRBJ1-2	.	TRBD1	TGTGCCAGCAAGGGACAGTCCTCCAACTATGGCTACACCTTC	CASKGQSSNYGYTF
TRBV4-3	TRBJ1-1	few	.	TGCGCCAGCAGCCAAGATAGGAGCACTGAAGCTTTCTTT	CASSQDRSTEAFF
TRBV11-3	TRBJ2-7	.	TRBD1	TGTGCCAGCAGCCGGACCGGGACAGGTCTTTACGAGCAGTACTTC	CASSRTGTGLYEQYF
TRBV28	TRBJ1-6	.	.	TGTGCCAGCAGTTTGCCGACGGGGGGAACCTATAATTCACCCCTCCACTTT	CASSLPTGGTYNSPLHF
TRBV4-1	TRBJ2-7	.	TRBD2	TGCGCCAGCAGCCAGGTAGCGGGAGCCTCCTACGAGCAGTACTTC	CASSQVAGASYEQYF
TRBV6-5	TRBJ1-4	.	.	TGTGCCAGCAGCGCTAGGCAGCGCTCTAATGAAAAACTGTTTTTT	CASSARQRSNEKLFF
TRBV5-1	TRBJ2-7	once	.	TGCGCCAGCAGCTTGGTGGGGGGAGCTATCACCTACGAGCAGTACTTC	CASSLVGGAITYEQYF
TRBV2	TRBJ1-5	.	.	TGTGCCAGCAAGGTCGGGGACACATTCCTGCCCTTAAGCAATCAGCCCCAGCATTTT	CASKVGDTFLPLSNQPQHF
TRBV7-6	TRBJ1-6	.	.	TGTGCCAGCAGCTTAAGTGGCTTTAATTCACCCCTCCACTTT	CASSLSGFNSPLHF
TRBV4-1	TRBJ1-4	many	.	TGCGCCAGCAGCCAACTTGGGTCGAGGGTAGCTGAAAAACTGTTTTTT	CASSQLGSRVAEKLFF
TRBV5-1	TRBJ1-3	few	.	TGCGCCAGCAGCTTGGTAGAGGGGGCTGGAAACACCATATATTTT	CASSLVEGAGNTIYF
TRBV9	TRBJ2-3	.	TRBD2	TGTGCCAGCAGCGATAGCGGGAGGGCCCCAGATACGCAGTATTTT	CASSDSGRAPDTQYF
TRBV4-1	TRBJ1-6	few	.	TGCGCCAGCAGCCAAGAGAGCTCCTATAATTCACCCCTCCACTTT	CASSQESSYNSPLHF
TRBV5-1	TRBJ1-1	.	.	TGCGCCAGCAGCAGGGAGGGGGACACTGAAGCTTTCTTT	CASSREGDTEAFF
TRBV18	TRBJ1-2	.	TRBD1	TGTGCCAGCTCACGACAGGGCGGGGATGGCTACACCTTC	CASSRQGGDGYTF
TRBV15	TRBJ1-4	.	TRBD1	TGTGCCACCACCCTTCGGGCAGGGGGCGCGGTAGGTGAAAAACTGTTTTTT	CATTLRAGGAVGEKLFF
TRBV19	TRBJ1-6	.	TRBD1	TGTGCCAGTAGCCATCGGATCGGCTGGACAGGAGAGAATTCACCCCTCCACTTT	CASSHRIGWTGENSPLHF
TRBV2	TRBJ1-2	.	TRBD1	TGTGCCAGCAGTCACGGACAGGGAGGCTACACCTTC	CASSHGQGGYTF
TRBV4-1	TRBJ2-1	.	TRBD1	TGCGCCAGCAGCCCAGGCGCGGGACAGGGAATTTATGAGCAGTTCTTC	CASSPGAGQGIYEQFF
TRBV13	TRBJ2-2	once	.	TGTGCCAGCAGCCCGGAGGGGGCTATCGGGGAGCTGTTTTTT	CASSPEGAIGELFF
TRBV13	TRBJ2-5	.	TRBD2	TGTGCCAGCAGCCACGGATCGGGACTAGCGGAAGAGACCCAGTACTTC	CASSHGSGLAEETQYF
TRBV6-6	TRBJ1-6	.	TRBD1	TGTGCCAGCAGTTGGACAGGGAATTCACCCCTCCACTTT	CASSWTGNSPLHF
TRBV6-5	TRBJ1-2	.	TRBD1	TGTGCCAGCAGCCGACGGGACAGGTTGAATGGCTACACCTTC	CASSRRDRLNGYTF
TRBV30	TRBJ1-1	few	.	TGTGCCTGGAGTGGGAGCAGCACTGAAGCTTTCTTT	CAWSGSSTEAFF
TRBV9	TRBJ2-2	.	.	TGTGCCAGCAGCGTAGCTAGTGGCACCGGGGAGCTGTTTTTT	CASSVASGTGELFF
TRBV3-1/TRBV3-2	TRBJ2-1	.	TRBD1	TGTGCCAGCAGCCAAGGAGGGGGCTCCGACAATGAGCAGTTCTTC	CASSQGGGSDNEQFF
TRBV23-1	TRBJ1-4	many	.	TGCGCCAGTTCCTTGAACTCCTCCTACGGAAAACTGTTTTTT	CASSLNSSYGKLFF
TRBV5-1	TRBJ2-5	.	.	TGCGCCAGCAGCTTGGCTCCCAGCGCAGGGGCAGAGACCCAGTACTTC	CASSLAPSAGAETQYF
TRBV9	TRBJ1-2	.	.	TGTGCCAGCAGCCCTACCCAGCAGGGAAGAGAGGGCTACACCTTC	CASSPTQQGREGYTF
TRBV11-3	TRBJ2-1	.	.	TGTGCCAGCAGCTTAGATCGAGGTGAGCAGTTCTTC	CASSLDRGEQFF
TRBV28	TRBJ1-2	.	TRBD1	TGTGCCAGCAGCTCTACCTTCTTTGGGACAGGCTATGGCTACACCTTC	CASSSTFFGTGYGYTF
TRBV6-5	TRBJ1-5	.	.	TGTGCCAGCAGTTACGGCAGGGCGGTAAGGCAGCCCCAGCATTTT	CASSYGRAVRQPQHF
TRBV30	TRBJ1-2	few	.	TGTGCCTGGAGTGCCCTGGGGGGGGCGTACTACACCTTC	CAWSALGGAYYTF
TRBV11-2	TRBJ2-1	.	TRBD2	TGTGCCAGCAGCCCGGGGGGGGGCAGGCCCAGTGAGCAGTTCTTC	CASSPGGGRPSEQFF
TRBV6-5	TRBJ1-3	.	TRBD1	TGTGCCAGCAGCCTCGACAGGGGTCGTGGAAACACCATATATTTT	CASSLDRGRGNTIYF
TRBV27	TRBJ2-7	.	.	TGTGCCAGCAGACAGGGAAACGGCTACGAGCAGTACTTC	CASRQGNGYEQYF
TRBV7-2	TRBJ1-1	.	TRBD1	TGTGCCAGCAGTTTAGCGTCTACAGGGGTGACTGAAGCTTTCTTT	CASSLASTGVTEAFF